This entry describes one TCR beta chain. Its antigen is currently unknown. cDNA carried unique molecular identifiers, and a universal primer site was added by template switching. TCRdb recomputed calls from the 5' RACE reads with MiXCR, one row per CDR3 protein. Of hundreds of thousands of distinct CDR3 sequences detected, more than 9% appear once; the ten largest clones hold roughly 1.5%. This record comes from a study of identical twins. Study conclusions and caveats: The study found weaker excess twin sharing in beta out-of-frame sequences. High-abundance cord blood beta clonotypes had fewer insertions; memory repertoires showed none. In zero-insertion analyses, partial confounding could arise from invariant MAIT and iNKT cells.

The germline V gene has CDR1 MNHEY and CDR2 SVGAGI. The CDR3 loop spans 14 amino acids. V lost 4 bases, J lost 0 bases, and 10 bases lay in between. This same sample was also taken into another study, of yellow fever vaccine responses in identical twins.

The clonotype comes from a woman between 18 and 30 years old in good health. The sample taken for sequencing was PBMCs. The J gene is TRBJ2-7, the V gene TRBV6-5, with D maybe TRBD1 (6 bases). In nucleotides, the CDR3 is TGTGCCAGCAGTTCCCGACAGGACTCCTACGAGCAGTACTTC. Translation: CASSSRQDSYEQYF.